The present TCR beta chain was sequenced within a study of shared clonotypes between healthy human individuals. This CDR3 region has 14 residues. Deletions cut 5 bases from V and 0 bases from J, with 10 bases between. Germline V gene data show CDR1 as MGHRA and CDR2 as YSYEKL. All donors were healthy HIV-negative adults lacking recent acute infections or vaccinations. The authors sequenced unsorted PBMC DNA on ten immunoSEQ deep assay plates. The table came from immunoSEQ multiplex PCR; TCRdb's copy has only in-frame clones and leaves some out. The sample shows about 490,000 clones, around three quarters of them seen only once. The sample holds many counts of this clone.

This TCR derives from a woman between 35 and 50 years old in good health. Some clones in this sample may be carry-over from other donors' samples. Sample: PBMCs. This sequence joins TRBV4-1 and TRBJ1-1, with unresolved D. The DNA of the CDR3 is TGCGCCAGCAGCTCCGGGTTGCTGAACACTGAAGCTTTCTTT. Translated, it gives CASSSGLLNTEAFF.